This passage covers 15 T cell receptor beta chains from one sample sequenced in a study of beta chain features in type 1 diabetes. cDNA synthesis used the whole RNA isolate, giving expressed TCRB sequences. Repertoires were generated with immunoSEQ multiplex PCR, while TCRdb's copy carries only in-frame clones and drops some. The sample has approximately 140,000 clones, about 9.1% seen once. Sequencing used central memory CD4+ T cells from blood. The origin of the receptors is a woman between 35 and 50 years old in good health.

This clone was counted only a few times. V and J are TRBV7-2 and TRBJ1-5; 11 positions agree with TRBD1. CDR1 is SGHTA, CDR2 FQGNSA, per germline. CDR3 length equals 19 residues. After removal of 4 bases from V and 2 bases from J, the junction contained 13 bases not matched to a gene. The CDR3: CASSSYGGQGDTGNQPQHF. The CDR3 DNA sequence: TGTGCCAGCAGCTCATATGGGGGACAGGGGGATACGGGCAATCAGCCCCAGCATTTT.

This clone was detected a few times. V is TRBV15 and J is TRBJ2-1, with a possible D match to TRBD1 (5 bases). Germline CDR1 reads LNHNV; CDR2 reads YYDKDF (reference sequence). The CDR3 is 16 residues long. Deletions cut 1 base from V and 3 bases from J, with 13 bases between. This CDR3 reads CATSRVRQGYYNEQFF. DNA for the CDR3: TGTGCCACCAGCAGAGTCCGTCAGGGATACTACAATGAGCAGTTCTTC. Combining the CDR3 with reference TRBV15 and TRBJ2-1 gives the whole variable domain DAMVIQNPRYQVTQFGKPVTLSCSQTLNHNVMYWYQQKSSQAPKLLFHYYDKDFNNEADTPDNFQSRRPNTSFCFLDIRSPGLGDTAMYLCATSRVRQGYYNEQFFGPGTRLTVL.

Notes on this clone: The same CDR3 arises from other DNA sequences in this sample as well. This chain joins TRBV19 and TRBJ2-1; D perhaps matches TRBD1 (6 bases). The CDR3 extends over 15 amino acids. The germline V gene has CDR1 LNHDA and CDR2 SQIVND (reference sequence). V was clipped by 5 bases and J by 0 bases, with 11 bases between them. CDR3 coding DNA: TGTGCCAGTAGTCCCGACAGGAGCTCCTACAATGAGCAGTTCTTC. This codes for CASSPDRSSYNEQFF.

V gene TRBV13 combines with J gene TRBJ1-2; D perhaps matches TRBD1 (5 bases). Germline V gene lookup returns CDR1 PRHDT and CDR2 FYEKMQ (reference sequence). V shed 5 bases and J shed 0 bases, with 22 bases lying between them. The CDR3 covers 18 residues. CDR3: CASSPRQGRAETNYGYTF. The CDR3 DNA sequence: TGTGCCAGCAGCCCCCGTCAGGGCCGGGCCGAAACTAACTATGGCTACACCTTC.

The CDR3 DNA is TGTGCCATCAGGAAGACTAGCGGGGCTCACTACGAGCAGTACTTC. Translated, it gives CAIRKTSGAHYEQYF. The V and J genes are TRBV10-3 and TRBJ2-7; 11 bases agree with TRBD2. The CDR3 has 15 amino acids. V shed 6 bases and J 3 bases; nucleotides not matched to a gene: 7. Germline V gene sequence: CDR1 ENHRY, CDR2 SYGVKD.

The rearrangement links TRBV20-1 to TRBJ1-4; D call uncertain. The ends were cut back, 4 bases at V and 8 bases at J, with 8 bases in the middle. The CDR3 consists of 11 residues. CDR1 is DFQATT and CDR2 is SNEGSKA in the germline V gene (reference sequence). CDR3 amino acids: CSAMVGEKLFF. DNA of the CDR3: TGCAGTGCTATGGTTGGCGAAAAACTGTTTTTT.

The genes are TRBV27 and TRBJ1-4; D may be TRBD1 (6 bases). CDR3 length: 17 residues. Germline V lookup: CDR1 MNHEY, CDR2 SMNVEV (reference sequence). Trimming took off 4 bases at V and 7 bases at J, with 22 bases between the two ends. CDR3 protein: CASSSPYPDSSGEKLFF. CDR3 coding DNA: TGTGCCAGCAGTTCCCCCTACCCGGACAGTTCGGGTGAAAAACTGTTTTTT.

In its sample, this clone was seen a few times. The chain recombines TRBV6-5 with TRBJ2-4, with D possibly being TRBD2 (6 bases). From germline, CDR1 is MNHEY and CDR2 SVGAGI. The V end lost 2 bases, the J end lost 6 bases, and 17 bases lay between the germline ends. CDR3 size: 16 residues. CDR3 nucleotides: TGTGCCAGCAGTTACGGAGGGAGTACAGGTCTAAACATTCAGTACTTC. Its protein product is CASSYGGSTGLNIQYF.

The chain recombines TRBV2 with TRBJ2-3; TRBD2 matches 8 bases. Trimming removed 7 bases from V and 3 bases from J; junction bases left unmatched: 9. The CDR3 is 15 residues long. The germline V gene has CDR1 SNHLY and CDR2 FYNNEI. The CDR3 protein is CASNEAGGKTDTQYF. CDR3 DNA: TGTGCCAGCAACGAGGCGGGGGGTAAAACAGATACGCAGTATTTT.

This clone appeared once. This chain joins TRBV2 and TRBJ1-1; 9 nucleotides line up with TRBD1. Losses at the gene ends were 6 bases for V and 1 base for J; bases not matched to a gene: 3. The CDR3 covers 14 residues. Germline V gene data show CDR1 as SNHLY and CDR2 as FYNNEI. The CDR3 sequence: CASRAGQGNTEAFF. The CDR3 DNA reads TGTGCCAGCAGAGCGGGACAGGGGAACACTGAAGCTTTCTTT. The full variable domain, with the rest looked up from reference TRBV2 and TRBJ1-1, is EPEVTQTPSHQVTQMGQEVILRCVPISNHLYFYWYRQILGQKVEFLVSFYNNEISEKSEIFDDQFSVERPDGSNFTLKIRSTKLEDSAMYFCASRAGQGNTEAFFGQGTRLTVV.

This clone was counted between two and nine times. The chain uses TRBV2 and TRBJ1-1; 8 nucleotides align to TRBD1. With V trimmed by 8 bases and J by 0 bases, 2 bases remained unmatched. CDR1 and CDR2 (germline): SNHLY, FYNNEI. The CDR3 extends over 13 amino acids. The CDR3 protein is CASRQGMNTEAFF. DNA of the CDR3: TGTGCCAGCCGACAGGGGATGAACACTGAAGCTTTCTTT.

On this clone itself: Mismatch with germline at one junction end may stem from a read error. The V and J genes are TRBV28 and TRBJ2-5, with 9 bases matching TRBD2. This CDR3 comprises 16 residues. Germline V gives CDR1 MDHEN, CDR2 SYDVKM. The CDR3 spells CASSTFGGGAQKTQYF. CDR3 coding DNA: TGTGCCAGCAGCACGTTTGGCGGGGGGGCCCAAAAGACCCAGTACTTC.

The chain is built from TRBV7-9 and TRBJ2-5; D possibly corresponds to TRBD2 (5 bases). The V gene's germline CDR1 is SEHNR and CDR2 FQNEAQ (reference sequence). V lost 6 bases to trimming and J lost 5 bases, with 16 bases between them. The CDR3 is 14 residues long. As DNA, the CDR3 is TGTGCCAGCAGTGGGCGAGGGTCACGCGAGACCCAGTACTTC. This encodes CASSGRGSRETQYF.

The chain has TRBV28 and TRBJ1-3, with D possibly matching TRBD1 (5 bases). The CDR3 spans 20 residues. The V gene's germline CDR1 is MDHEN and CDR2 SYDVKM. V lost 2 bases and J 0 bases, leaving 23 bases between the germline ends. The CDR3 DNA sequence: TGTGCCAGCAGTTTAGGTCCGGTGGAGTCGGGGGGAACCTCTGGAAACACCATATATTTT. Encoded protein: CASSLGPVESGGTSGNTIYF.

This rearrangement joins TRBV6-6 to TRBJ2-7; D gene uncertain. There are 15 residues in the CDR3. The V end lost 0 bases, the J end lost 0 bases, and 9 bases lay between the germline ends. Germline V gives CDR1 MNHNY, CDR2 SVGAGI (reference sequence). This CDR3 reads CASSYSLTFSYEQYF. In DNA, the CDR3 is TGTGCCAGCAGTTACTCACTTACCTTCTCCTACGAGCAGTACTTC.